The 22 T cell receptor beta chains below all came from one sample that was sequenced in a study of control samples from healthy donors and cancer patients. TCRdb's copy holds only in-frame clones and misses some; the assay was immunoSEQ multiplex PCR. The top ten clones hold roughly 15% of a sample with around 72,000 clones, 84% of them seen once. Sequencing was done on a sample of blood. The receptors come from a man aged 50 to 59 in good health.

As DNA, the CDR3 is TGTGCCAGCAGCCGCCGACTAGCGGGAGGGCAGGAAAATGAGCAGTTCTTC. Its protein product is CASSRRLAGGQENEQFF. The V gene is TRBV7-6, the J gene TRBJ2-1; 14 bases fit TRBD2. Germline CDR1 SGHVS, CDR2 FNYEAQ. This CDR3 spans 17 amino acids. J gave up 7 bases and V 5 bases, and 10 bases lay outside the gene matches.

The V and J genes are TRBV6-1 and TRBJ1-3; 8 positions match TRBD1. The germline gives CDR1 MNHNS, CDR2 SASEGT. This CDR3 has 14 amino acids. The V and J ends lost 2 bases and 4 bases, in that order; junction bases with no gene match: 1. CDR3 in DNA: TGTGCCAGCAGTGAACAGGGGGCGGGAAACACCATATATTTT. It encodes CASSEQGAGNTIYF.

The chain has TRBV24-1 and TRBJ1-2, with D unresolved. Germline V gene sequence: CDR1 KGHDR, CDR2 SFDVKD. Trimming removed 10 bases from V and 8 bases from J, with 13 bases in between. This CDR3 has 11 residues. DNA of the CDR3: TGTGCCACACCCCAAGGTAGCGGCTACACCTTC. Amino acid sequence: CATPQGSGYTF.

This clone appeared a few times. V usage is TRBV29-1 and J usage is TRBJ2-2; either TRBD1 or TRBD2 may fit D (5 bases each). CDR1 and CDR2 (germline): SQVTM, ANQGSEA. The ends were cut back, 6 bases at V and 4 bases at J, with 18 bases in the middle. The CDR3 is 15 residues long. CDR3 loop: CSVRTGTAGTGELFF. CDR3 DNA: TGCAGCGTGAGAACCGGGACCGCGGGCACCGGGGAGCTGTTTTTT.

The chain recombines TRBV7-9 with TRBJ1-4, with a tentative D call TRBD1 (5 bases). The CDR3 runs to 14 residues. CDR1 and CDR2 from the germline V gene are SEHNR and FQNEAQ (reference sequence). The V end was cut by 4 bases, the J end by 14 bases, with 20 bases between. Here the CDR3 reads CASSSQARGRRLFF. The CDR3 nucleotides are TGTGCCAGCAGCTCCCAAGCCCGGGGGAGGAGGCTGTTTTTT.

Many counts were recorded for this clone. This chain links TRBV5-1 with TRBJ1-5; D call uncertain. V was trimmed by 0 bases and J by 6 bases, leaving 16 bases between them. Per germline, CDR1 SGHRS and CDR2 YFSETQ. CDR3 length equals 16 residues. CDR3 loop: CASSLEPIGGSQPQHF. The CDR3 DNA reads TGCGCCAGCAGCTTGGAGCCTATAGGAGGGAGTCAGCCCCAGCATTTT.

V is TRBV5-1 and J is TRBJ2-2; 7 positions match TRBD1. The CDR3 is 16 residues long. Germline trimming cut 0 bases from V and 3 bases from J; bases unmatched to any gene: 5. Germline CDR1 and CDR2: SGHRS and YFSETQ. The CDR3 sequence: CASSLDGTAYTGELFF. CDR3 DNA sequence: TGCGCCAGCAGCTTGGACGGGACAGCTTACACCGGGGAGCTGTTTTTT.

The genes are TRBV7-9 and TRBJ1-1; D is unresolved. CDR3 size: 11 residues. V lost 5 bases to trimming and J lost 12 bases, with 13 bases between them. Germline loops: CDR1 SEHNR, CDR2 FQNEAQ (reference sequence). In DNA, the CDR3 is TGTGCCAGCAGCAGAGGGCCAGCTTCTTTCTTT. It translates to CASSRGPASFF.

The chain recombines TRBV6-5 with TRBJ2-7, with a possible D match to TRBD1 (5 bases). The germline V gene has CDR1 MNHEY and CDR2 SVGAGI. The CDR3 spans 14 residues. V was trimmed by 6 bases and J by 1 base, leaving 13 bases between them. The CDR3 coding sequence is TGTGCCAGCAGACTTGCCCAGGGTTCCTACGAGCAGTACTTC. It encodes CASRLAQGSYEQYF.

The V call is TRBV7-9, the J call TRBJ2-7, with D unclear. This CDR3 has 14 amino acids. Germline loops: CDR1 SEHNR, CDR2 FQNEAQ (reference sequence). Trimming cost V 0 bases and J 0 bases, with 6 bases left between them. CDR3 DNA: TGTGCCAGCAGCTTAGCCGCCAGCTCCTACGAGCAGTACTTC. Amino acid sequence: CASSLAASSYEQYF.

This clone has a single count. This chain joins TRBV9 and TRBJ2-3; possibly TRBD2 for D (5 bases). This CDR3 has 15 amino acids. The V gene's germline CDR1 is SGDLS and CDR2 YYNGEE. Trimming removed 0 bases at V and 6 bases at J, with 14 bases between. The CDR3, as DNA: TGTGCCAGCAGCGTAGCGGGCGGGCCTCCGGATACGCAGTATTTT. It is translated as CASSVAGGPPDTQYF.

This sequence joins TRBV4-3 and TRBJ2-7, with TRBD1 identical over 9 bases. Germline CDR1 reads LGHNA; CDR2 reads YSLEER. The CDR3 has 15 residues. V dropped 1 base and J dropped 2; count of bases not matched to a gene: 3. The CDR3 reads CASSQGQGEAYEQYF. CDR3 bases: TGCGCCAGCAGCCAAGGACAGGGGGAAGCCTACGAGCAGTACTTC.

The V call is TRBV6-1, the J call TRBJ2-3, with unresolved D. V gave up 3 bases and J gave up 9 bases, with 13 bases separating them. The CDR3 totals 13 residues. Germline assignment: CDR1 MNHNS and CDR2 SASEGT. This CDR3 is CASSEESLGTQYF. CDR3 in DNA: TGTGCCAGCAGTGAGGAGAGTTTGGGCACGCAGTATTTT.

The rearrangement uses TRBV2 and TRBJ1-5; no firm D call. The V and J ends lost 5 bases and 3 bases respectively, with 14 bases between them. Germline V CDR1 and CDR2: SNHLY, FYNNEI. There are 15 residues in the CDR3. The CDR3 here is CASSQIAQINQPQHF. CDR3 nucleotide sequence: TGTGCCAGCAGTCAAATTGCACAGATCAATCAGCCCCAGCATTTT.

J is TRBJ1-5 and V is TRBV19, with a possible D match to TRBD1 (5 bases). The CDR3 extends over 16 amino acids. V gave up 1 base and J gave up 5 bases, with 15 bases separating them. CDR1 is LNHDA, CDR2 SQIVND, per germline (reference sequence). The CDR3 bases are TGTGCCAGTAGTATAGCGACCAGGGCGGAGGATCAGCCCCAGCATTTT. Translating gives CASSIATRAEDQPQHF.

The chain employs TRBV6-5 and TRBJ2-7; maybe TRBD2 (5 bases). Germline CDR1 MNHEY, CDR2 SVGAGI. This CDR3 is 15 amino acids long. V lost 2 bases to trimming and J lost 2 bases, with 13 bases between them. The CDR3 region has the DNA TGTGCCAGCAGTTACAATGAGCCGGGAACCTACGAGCAGTACTTC. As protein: CASSYNEPGTYEQYF.

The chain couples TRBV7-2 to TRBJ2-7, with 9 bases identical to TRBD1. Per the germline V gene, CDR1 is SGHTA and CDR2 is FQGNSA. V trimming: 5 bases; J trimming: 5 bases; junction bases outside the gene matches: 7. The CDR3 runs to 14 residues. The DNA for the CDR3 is TGTGCCAGCAGCCCCGGGACAGGGTTCCACGAGCAGTACTTC. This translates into CASSPGTGFHEQYF.

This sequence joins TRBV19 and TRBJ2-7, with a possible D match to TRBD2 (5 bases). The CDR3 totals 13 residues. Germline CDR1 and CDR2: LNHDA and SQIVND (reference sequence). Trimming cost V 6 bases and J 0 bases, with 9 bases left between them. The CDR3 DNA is TGTGCCAGTAGCTCCGGGATCTCCTACGAGCAGTACTTC. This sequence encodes CASSSGISYEQYF. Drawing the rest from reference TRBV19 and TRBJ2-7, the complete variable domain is DGGITQSPKYLFRKEGQNVTLSCEQNLNHDAMYWYRQDPGQGLRLIYYSQIVNDFQKGDIAEGYSVSREKKESFPLTVTSAQKNPTAFYLCASSSGISYEQYFGPGTRLTVT.

CDR3 nucleotide sequence: TGTGCCAGCTCAGCGACAGGGCTGAATCAGCCCCAGCATTTT. It is translated as CASSATGLNQPQHF. The chain carries TRBV18 and TRBJ1-5; 7 nucleotides agree with TRBD1. The CDR3 runs to 14 residues. Germline CDR1 KGHSH, CDR2 LQKENI. V dropped 5 bases and J dropped 4; count of bases not matched to a gene: 5.

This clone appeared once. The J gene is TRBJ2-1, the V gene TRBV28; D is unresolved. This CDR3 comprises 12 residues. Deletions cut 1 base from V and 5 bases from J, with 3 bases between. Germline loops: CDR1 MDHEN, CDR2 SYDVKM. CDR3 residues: CASSLSNNEQFF. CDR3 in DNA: TGTGCCAGCAGTTTATCGAACAATGAGCAGTTCTTC.

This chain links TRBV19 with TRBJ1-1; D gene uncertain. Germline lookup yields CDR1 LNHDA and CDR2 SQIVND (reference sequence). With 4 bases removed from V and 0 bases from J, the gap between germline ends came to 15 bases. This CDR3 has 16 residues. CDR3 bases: TGTGCCAGTAGTACCTCCGGTTGGAGGATGAACACTGAAGCTTTCTTT. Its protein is CASSTSGWRMNTEAFF. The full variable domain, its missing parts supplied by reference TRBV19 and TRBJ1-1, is DGGITQSPKYLFRKEGQNVTLSCEQNLNHDAMYWYRQDPGQGLRLIYYSQIVNDFQKGDIAEGYSVSREKKESFPLTVTSAQKNPTAFYLCASSTSGWRMNTEAFFGQGTRLTVV.

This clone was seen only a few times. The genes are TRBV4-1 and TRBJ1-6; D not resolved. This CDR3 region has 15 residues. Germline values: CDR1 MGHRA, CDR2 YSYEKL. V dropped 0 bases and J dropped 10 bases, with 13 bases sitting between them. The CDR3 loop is CASSQDPTGESPLHF. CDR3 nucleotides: TGCGCCAGCAGCCAAGATCCAACGGGTGAATCACCCCTCCACTTT.